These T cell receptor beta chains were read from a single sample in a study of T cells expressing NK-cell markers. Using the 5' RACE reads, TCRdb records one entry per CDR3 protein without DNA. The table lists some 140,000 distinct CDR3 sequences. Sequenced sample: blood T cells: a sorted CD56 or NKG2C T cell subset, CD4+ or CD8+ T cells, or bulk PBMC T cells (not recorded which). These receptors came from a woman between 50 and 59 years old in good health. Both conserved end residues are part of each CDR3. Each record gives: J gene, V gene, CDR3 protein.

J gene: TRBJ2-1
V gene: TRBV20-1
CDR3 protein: CSARRVGGYYNEQFF

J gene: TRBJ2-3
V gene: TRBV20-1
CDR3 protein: CSARAPSTDTQYF

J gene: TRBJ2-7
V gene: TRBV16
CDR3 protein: CASSQSGRVEQYF

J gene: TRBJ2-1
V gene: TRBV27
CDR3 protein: CASSLLGLAGYLEQFF

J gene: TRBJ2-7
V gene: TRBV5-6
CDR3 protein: CASSLVSAYEQYF

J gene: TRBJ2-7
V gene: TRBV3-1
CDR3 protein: CASSQLAGGYEQYF

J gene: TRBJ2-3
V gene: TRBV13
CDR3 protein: CASTSGRSDTQYF

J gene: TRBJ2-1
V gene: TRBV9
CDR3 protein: CASSVETAPTYNEQFF

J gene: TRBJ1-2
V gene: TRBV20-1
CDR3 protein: CSARDERADSIYGYTF

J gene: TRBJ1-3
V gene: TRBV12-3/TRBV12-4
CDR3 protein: CASSPVPGHRITSGNTIYF

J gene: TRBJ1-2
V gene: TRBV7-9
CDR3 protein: CASSESRGEPSYGYTF

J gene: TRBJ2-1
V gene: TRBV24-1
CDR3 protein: CATSDLTSGKYNEQFF

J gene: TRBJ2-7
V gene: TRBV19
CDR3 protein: CASSILNSYEQYF

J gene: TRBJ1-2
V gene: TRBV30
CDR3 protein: CAWSVIGAPEYTF

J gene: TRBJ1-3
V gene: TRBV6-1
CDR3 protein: CASSELDNSGNTIYF

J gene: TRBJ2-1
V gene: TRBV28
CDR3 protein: CASSAGDEQFF

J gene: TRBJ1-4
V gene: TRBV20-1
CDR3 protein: CSAPDGATNEKLFF

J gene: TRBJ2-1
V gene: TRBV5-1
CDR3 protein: CASSFGQGGNEQFF

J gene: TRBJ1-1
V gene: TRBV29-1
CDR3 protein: CSVLVNTEAFF

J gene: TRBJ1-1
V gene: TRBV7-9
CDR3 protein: CASSLTGDAEAFF

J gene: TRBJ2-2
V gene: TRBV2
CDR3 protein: CASSAGTTDIDDTGELFF

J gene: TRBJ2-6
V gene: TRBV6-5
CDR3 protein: CASSSSSVLTF

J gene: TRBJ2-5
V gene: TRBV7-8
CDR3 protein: CASSPYPRGEETQYF

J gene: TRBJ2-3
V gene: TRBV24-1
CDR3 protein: CATQAASTDTQYF

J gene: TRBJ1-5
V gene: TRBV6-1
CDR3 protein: CASQRDAEPQHF

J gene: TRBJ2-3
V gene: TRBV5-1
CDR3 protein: CASSSASHRTDTQYF

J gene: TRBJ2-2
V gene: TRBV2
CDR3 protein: CASSDGGSRELFF

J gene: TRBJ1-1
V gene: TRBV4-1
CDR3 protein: CASSQGIGNTEAFF

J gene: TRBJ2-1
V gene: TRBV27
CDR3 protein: CASNSRDRDENEQFF

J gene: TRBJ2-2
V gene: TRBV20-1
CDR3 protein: CSASPRESGTGELFF

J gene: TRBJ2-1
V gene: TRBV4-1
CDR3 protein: CASSQGTSGRPYNEQFF

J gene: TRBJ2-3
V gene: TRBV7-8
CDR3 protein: CASSSFEGHTQYF

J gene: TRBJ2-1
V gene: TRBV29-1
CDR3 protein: CSAPGGSSYNEQFF

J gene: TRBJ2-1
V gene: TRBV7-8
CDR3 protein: CASSLFAWTDSSYNEQFF

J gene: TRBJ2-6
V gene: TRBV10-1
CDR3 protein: CASSERGGGGANVLTF

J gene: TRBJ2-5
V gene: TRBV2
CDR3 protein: CASSKGAGAPETQYF

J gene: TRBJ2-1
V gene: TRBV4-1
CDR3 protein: CASSQERGNEQFF

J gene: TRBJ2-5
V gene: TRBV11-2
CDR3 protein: CASSLVAGLPSYETQYF

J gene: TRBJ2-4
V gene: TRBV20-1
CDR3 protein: CSARVGGQNIQYF

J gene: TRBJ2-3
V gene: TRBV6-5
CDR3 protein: CASRSIAGSTDTQYF

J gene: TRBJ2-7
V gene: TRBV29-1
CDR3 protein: CSVDGTGDYEQYF

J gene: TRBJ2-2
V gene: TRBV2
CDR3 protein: CASSEEGSTGELFF

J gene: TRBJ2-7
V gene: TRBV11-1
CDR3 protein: CASSLSAGVFYEQYF

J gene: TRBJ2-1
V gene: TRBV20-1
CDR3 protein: CSARKLAGVYNEQFF

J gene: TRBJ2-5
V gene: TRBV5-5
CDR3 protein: CASSVDSQETQYF

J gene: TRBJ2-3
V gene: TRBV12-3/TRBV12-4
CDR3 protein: CASSGGTGSTDTQYF

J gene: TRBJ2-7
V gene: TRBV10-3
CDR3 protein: CAISRSGTETYEQYF

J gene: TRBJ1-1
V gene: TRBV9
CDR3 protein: CASSVTDSNTEAFF

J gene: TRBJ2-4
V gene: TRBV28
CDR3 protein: CASSFEGNIQYF

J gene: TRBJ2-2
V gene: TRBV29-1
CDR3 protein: CSVVSGGTGELFF

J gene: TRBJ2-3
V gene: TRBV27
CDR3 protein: CASKILSTDTQYF

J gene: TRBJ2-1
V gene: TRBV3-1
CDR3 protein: CASRLATGSYNEQFF

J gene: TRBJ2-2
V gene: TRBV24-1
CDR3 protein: CATSRQENTGELFF

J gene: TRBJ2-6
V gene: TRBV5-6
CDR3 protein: CASSWTVDSGANVLTF

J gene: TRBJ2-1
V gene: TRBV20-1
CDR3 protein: CSARALAGGSYNEQFF

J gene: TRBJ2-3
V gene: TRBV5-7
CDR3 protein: CASSSSLVAATDTQYF

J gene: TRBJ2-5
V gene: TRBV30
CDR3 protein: CAWSLTAWGAQYF